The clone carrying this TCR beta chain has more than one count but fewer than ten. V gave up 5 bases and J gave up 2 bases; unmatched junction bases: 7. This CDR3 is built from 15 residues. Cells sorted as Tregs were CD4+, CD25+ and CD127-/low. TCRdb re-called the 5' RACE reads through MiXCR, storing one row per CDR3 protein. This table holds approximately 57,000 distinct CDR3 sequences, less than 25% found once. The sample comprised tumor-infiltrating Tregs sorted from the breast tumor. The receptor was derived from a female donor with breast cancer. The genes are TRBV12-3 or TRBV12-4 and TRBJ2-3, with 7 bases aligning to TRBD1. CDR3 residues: CASSRDSLITDTQYF. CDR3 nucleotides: TGTGCCAGCAGTAGGGACAGTCTTATCACAGATACGCAGTATTTT.